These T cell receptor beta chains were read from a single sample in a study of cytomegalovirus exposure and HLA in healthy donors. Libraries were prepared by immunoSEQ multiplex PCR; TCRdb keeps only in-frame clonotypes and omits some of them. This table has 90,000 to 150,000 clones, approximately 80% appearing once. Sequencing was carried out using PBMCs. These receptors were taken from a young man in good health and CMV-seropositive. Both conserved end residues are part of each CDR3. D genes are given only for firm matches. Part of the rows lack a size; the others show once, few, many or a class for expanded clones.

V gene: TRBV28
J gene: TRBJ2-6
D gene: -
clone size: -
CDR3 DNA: TGTGCCAGCGTGTACTCTGGGGCCAACGTCCTGACTTTC
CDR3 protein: CASVYSGANVLTF

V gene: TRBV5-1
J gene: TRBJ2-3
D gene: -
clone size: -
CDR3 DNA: TGCGCCAGCAGCGCACAGGCCCAGGGCACAGATACGCAGTATTTT
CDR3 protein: CASSAQAQGTDTQYF

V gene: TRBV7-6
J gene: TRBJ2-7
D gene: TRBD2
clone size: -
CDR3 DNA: TGTGCCAGCAGCTCGACGTTACTAGCGGGGGGGCCCTACGAGCAGTACTTC
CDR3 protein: CASSSTLLAGGPYEQYF

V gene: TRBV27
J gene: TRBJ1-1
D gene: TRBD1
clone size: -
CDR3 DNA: TGTGCCAGCAGTTTAGGGACAGGGCTGAACACTGAAGCTTTCTTT
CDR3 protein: CASSLGTGLNTEAFF

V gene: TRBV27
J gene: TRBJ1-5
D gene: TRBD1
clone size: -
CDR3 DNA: TGTGCCAGCAGTGACAGGGTGGGACAGCCCCAGCATTTT
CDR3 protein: CASSDRVGQPQHF

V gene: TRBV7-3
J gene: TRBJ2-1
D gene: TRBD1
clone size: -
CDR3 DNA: TGTGCCAGCAGCTCGGACAGGGGCTCCTACAATGAGCAGTTCTTC
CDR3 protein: CASSSDRGSYNEQFF

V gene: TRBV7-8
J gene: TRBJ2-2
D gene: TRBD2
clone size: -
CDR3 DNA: TGTGCCAGCAGCTTTCCGAGGGCTGGGGGGGATTCGTTTCCCGGGGAGCTGTTTTTT
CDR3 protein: CASSFPRAGGDSFPGELFF

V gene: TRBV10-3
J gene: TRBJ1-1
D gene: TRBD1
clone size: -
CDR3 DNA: TGTGCCATCAGTGAGGACAGGGATGGGACTGAAGCTTTCTTT
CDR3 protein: CAISEDRDGTEAFF

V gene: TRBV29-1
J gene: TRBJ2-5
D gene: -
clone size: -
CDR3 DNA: TGCAGCGTTGGCCTGAGGGGGGGCAGGGAGACCCAGTACTTC
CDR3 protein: CSVGLRGGRETQYF

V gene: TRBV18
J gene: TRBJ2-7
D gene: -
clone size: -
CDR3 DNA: TGTGCCAGCTCACCATACAGGGTTCCCTACGAGCAGTACTTC
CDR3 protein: CASSPYRVPYEQYF

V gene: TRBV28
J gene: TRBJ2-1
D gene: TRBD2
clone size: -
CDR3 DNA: TGTGCCAGCAGTACTGAGGCGGGAGGGCTTGCTGAGCAGTTCTTC
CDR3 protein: CASSTEAGGLAEQFF

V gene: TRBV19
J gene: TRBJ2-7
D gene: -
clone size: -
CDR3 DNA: TGTGCCAGTAGTACGGGACACCTCTCCGAGCAGTACTTC
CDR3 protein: CASSTGHLSEQYF

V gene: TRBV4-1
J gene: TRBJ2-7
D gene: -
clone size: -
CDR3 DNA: TGCGCCAGCAGTAACTGGACACGGGCCCTTCAGTACTTC
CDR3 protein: CASSNWTRALQYF

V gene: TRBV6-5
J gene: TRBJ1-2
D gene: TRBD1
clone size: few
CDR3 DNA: TGTGCCAGCAGTTCCCGGACAGGGGAATATGGCTACACCTTC
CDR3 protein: CASSSRTGEYGYTF

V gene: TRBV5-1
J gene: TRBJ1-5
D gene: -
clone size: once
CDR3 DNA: TGCGCCAGCAGCTTCGGGGACAATCAGCCCCAGCATTTT
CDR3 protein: CASSFGDNQPQHF

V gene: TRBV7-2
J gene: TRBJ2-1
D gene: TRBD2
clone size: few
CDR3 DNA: TGTGCCAGCAGCTTGACTAGCGGGGCTTTGTACAATGAGCAGTTCTTC
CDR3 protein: CASSLTSGALYNEQFF

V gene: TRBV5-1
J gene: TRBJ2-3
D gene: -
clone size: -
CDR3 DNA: TGCGCCAGCAGCTCCCTAACAGGTTCTAGCACAGATACGCAGTATTTT
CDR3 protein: CASSSLTGSSTDTQYF

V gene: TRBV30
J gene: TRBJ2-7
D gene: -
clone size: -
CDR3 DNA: TGTGCCTGGAGTCCTTCCTACGAGCAGTACTTC
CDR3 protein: CAWSPSYEQYF

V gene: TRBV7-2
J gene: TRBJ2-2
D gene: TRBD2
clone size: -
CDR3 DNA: TGTGCCAGCAGCCCAAGACCCTTGGGACTAGCTTTTAGCGCCGGGGAGCTGTTTTTT
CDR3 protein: CASSPRPLGLAFSAGELFF

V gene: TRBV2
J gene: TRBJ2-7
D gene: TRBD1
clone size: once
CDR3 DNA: TGTGCCAGCAGTGGGTTTAGGGACAGGAGTGCCTACGAGCAGTACTTC
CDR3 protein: CASSGFRDRSAYEQYF

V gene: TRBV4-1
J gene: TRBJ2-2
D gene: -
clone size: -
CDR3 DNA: TGCGCCAGCAGAGTACAGGGGAACACCGGGGAGCTGTTTTTT
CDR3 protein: CASRVQGNTGELFF

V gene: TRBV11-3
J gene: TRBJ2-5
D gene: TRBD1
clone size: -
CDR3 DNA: TGTGCCAGCAGCCACACACAGGGGGAGGCCCAGTACTTC
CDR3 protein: CASSHTQGEAQYF

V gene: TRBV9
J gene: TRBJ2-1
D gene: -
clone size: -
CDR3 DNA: TGTGCCAGCAGCGTAGAACTAGCCACATCCTACAATAAGCAGTTCTTC
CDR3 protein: CASSVELATSYNKQFF

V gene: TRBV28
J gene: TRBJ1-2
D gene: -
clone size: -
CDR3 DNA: TGTGCCGCCCAATCTGCTACTAGTGGCTACACCTTC
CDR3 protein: CAAQSATSGYTF

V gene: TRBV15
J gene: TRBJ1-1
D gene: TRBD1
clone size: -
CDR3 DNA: TGTGCCACCAGCAGAGCCAACAGGGGTGAGAAAAGCGGTTTCTTT
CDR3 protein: CATSRANRGEKSGFF

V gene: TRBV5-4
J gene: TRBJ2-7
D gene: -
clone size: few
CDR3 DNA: TGTGCCAGCAGCTTGATGAGCGTTTCCTACGAGCAGTACTTC
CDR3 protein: CASSLMSVSYEQYF

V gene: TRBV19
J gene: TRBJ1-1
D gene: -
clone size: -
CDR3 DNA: TGTGCCAGTAGGGAGCGAGGGAACACTGAAGCTTTCTTT
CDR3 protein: CASRERGNTEAFF

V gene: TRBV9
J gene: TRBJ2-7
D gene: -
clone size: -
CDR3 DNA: TGTGCCAGCAGCGCCGGGACACGACCCTACGAGCAGTACTTC
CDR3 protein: CASSAGTRPYEQYF

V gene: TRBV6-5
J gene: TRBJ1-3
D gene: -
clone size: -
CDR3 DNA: TGTGCCAGCAGTTCCCCAGGGGGAAACACCATATATTTT
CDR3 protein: CASSSPGGNTIYF

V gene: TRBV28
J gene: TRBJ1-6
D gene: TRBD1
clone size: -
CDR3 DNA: TGTGCCAGCAGTCCCGGGACAGGGGACTCACCCCTCCACTTT
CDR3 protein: CASSPGTGDSPLHF

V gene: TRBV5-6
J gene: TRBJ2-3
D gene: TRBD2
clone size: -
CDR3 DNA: TGTGCCAGCAGCGCGTTACTAGCGGGGGGACACACAGATACGCAGTATTTT
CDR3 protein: CASSALLAGGHTDTQYF

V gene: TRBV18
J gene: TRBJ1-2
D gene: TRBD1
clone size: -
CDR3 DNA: TGTGCCAGCTCGCCAGACCGGACAGGGGGCAGGTATGGCTACACCTTC
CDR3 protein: CASSPDRTGGRYGYTF